This is a list of T cell receptor beta chains from one sample in a study of cytomegalovirus exposure and HLA in healthy donors. Profiled with immunoSEQ multiplex PCR; TCRdb holds only in-frame clones, not every one. The table lists approximately 140,000 clones, 82% of them singletons, with less than 3% in the top ten. The sequencing input was PBMCs. The source of these receptors is a male donor in good health and CMV-seronegative. CDR3s include the opening cysteine and the closing phenylalanine or tryptophan. A D gene is named only where the DNA matches it firmly. Not every row has a clone size; where given, it reads once, few, many or a size class.

J	D	V	size	CDR3	DNA
TRBJ2-7	TRBD2	TRBV9	-	CASSVGTSGTYEQYF	TGTGCCAGCAGCGTAGGGACTAGCGGTACCTACGAGCAGTACTTC
TRBJ2-3	TRBD1	TRBV11-3	-	CASSGTARPRDTQYF	TGTGCCAGCAGCGGGACAGCTAGACCGAGAGATACGCAGTATTTT
TRBJ2-7	TRBD2	TRBV9	-	CASSVVLAGGEQYF	TGTGCCAGCAGCGTAGTGCTAGCGGGGGGGGAGCAGTACTTC
TRBJ1-2	-	TRBV7-2	-	CASSTSSGLANYGYTF	TGTGCCAGCAGCACGTCATCAGGCTTAGCTAACTATGGCTACACCTTC
TRBJ2-3	-	TRBV7-2	-	CASSQRTYTDTQYF	TGTGCCAGCAGCCAACGGACTTACACAGATACGCAGTATTTT
TRBJ1-1	-	TRBV28	-	CASSARVLKLSAGTEAFF	TGTGCCAGCAGTGCCAGGGTACTGAAGCTTTCGGCCGGTACTGAAGCTTTCTTT
TRBJ2-2	TRBD2	TRBV11-2	-	CASSLSRAGGGTGELFF	TGTGCCAGCAGCTTATCCCGGGCGGGAGGGGGGACCGGGGAGCTGTTTTTT
TRBJ2-7	TRBD2	TRBV4-1	-	CASSLGTKRSYEQYF	TGCGCCAGCAGCCTCGGGACTAAACGATCCTACGAGCAGTACTTC
TRBJ2-7	TRBD2	TRBV28	-	CASSPPWASGSSEQYF	TGTGCCAGCAGTCCCCCCTGGGCTAGCGGGAGCTCCGAGCAGTACTTC
TRBJ2-3	TRBD1	TRBV11-2	few	CASSLGPGTGADTQYF	TGTGCCAGCAGCTTAGGCCCCGGGACAGGGGCAGATACGCAGTATTTT
TRBJ2-2	-	TRBV6-5	-	CASNSGTETGELFF	TGTGCCAGCAATTCCGGGACTGAGACCGGGGAGCTGTTTTTT
TRBJ2-4	TRBD2	TRBV27	-	CASSSGLAPNIQYF	TGTGCCAGCAGCTCTGGACTAGCGCCGAACATTCAGTACTTC
TRBJ2-5	-	TRBV6-6	-	CASSRTAAYQETQYF	TGTGCCAGCAGCAGGACAGCTGCTTACCAAGAGACCCAGTACTTC
TRBJ1-3	-	TRBV7-2	-	CASSLVSPGNTIYF	TGTGCCAGCAGCTTAGTCTCCCCGGGAAACACCATATATTTT
TRBJ2-5	-	TRBV5-6	-	CASSFGTSETQYF	TGTGCCAGCAGCTTTGGTACTTCGGAGACCCAGTACTTC
TRBJ2-3	-	TRBV19	-	CASSGLMEDTQYF	TGTGCCAGTAGTGGACTAATGGAAGATACGCAGTATTTT
TRBJ2-1	TRBD2	TRBV9	-	CASSARDRRTSGSTYNEQFF	TGTGCCAGCAGCGCCAGGGATCGGCGGACTAGCGGGTCCACCTACAATGAGCAGTTCTTC
TRBJ2-7	-	TRBV9	-	CASSVGSVGVHEQYF	TGTGCCAGCAGCGTAGGATCAGTGGGAGTCCACGAGCAGTACTTC
TRBJ2-7	TRBD1	TRBV30	-	CAFSTGVYEQYF	TGTGCCTTCTCGACAGGGGTCTACGAGCAGTACTTC
TRBJ2-7	-	TRBV7-9	-	CASSVVDEQYF	TGTGCCAGCAGCGTAGTAGACGAGCAGTACTTC
TRBJ2-5	TRBD1	TRBV6-4	-	CASSEGAGGLQETQYF	TGTGCCAGCAGTGAGGGGGCAGGGGGCCTTCAAGAGACCCAGTACTTC
TRBJ2-5	-	TRBV2	-	CASLKDWQQETQYF	TGTGCCTCCCTCAAAGACTGGCAACAAGAGACCCAGTACTTC
TRBJ2-3	-	TRBV19	-	CASSITGDTQYF	TGTGCCAGTAGTATTACGGGAGATACGCAGTATTTT
TRBJ1-3	-	TRBV5-1	-	CASSGGVQGTFGNTIYF	TGCGCCAGCAGCGGGGGGGTACAGGGTACTTTTGGAAACACCATATATTTT
TRBJ2-6	-	TRBV30	-	CAWNRERTGANVLTF	TGTGCCTGGAACAGGGAGCGTACTGGGGCCAACGTCCTGACTTTC
TRBJ1-5	-	TRBV5-6	-	CASSLDPDQPQHF	TGTGCCAGCAGCTTGGATCCGGATCAGCCCCAGCATTTT
TRBJ2-2	TRBD2	TRBV9	-	CASSVESGTSTGELFF	TGTGCCAGCAGCGTAGAGTCCGGGACTAGCACCGGGGAGCTGTTTTTT
TRBJ1-4	-	TRBV9	-	CASSGSGTSNEKLFF	TGTGCCAGCAGCGGTAGTGGGACTTCAAATGAAAAACTGTTTTTT